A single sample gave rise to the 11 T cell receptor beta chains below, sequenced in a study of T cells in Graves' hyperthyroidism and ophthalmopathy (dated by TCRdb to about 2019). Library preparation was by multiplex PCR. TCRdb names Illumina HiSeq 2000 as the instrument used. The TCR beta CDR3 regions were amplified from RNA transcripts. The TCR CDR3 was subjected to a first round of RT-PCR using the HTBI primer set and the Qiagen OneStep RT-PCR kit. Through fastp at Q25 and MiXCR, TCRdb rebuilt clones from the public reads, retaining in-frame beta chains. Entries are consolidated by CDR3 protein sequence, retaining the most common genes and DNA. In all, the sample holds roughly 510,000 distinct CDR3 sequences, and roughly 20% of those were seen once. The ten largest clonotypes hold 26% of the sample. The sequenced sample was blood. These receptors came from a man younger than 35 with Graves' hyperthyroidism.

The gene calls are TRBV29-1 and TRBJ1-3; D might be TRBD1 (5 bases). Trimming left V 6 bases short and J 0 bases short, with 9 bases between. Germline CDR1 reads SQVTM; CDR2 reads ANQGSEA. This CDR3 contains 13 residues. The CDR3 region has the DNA TGCAGCGTGATTCAGGGCTCTGGAAACACCATATATTTT. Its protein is CSVIQGSGNTIYF.

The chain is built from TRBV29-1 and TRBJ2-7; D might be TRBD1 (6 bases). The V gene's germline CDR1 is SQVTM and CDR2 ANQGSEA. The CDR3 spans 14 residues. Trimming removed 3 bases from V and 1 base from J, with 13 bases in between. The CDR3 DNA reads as TGCAGCGTTGAGGGCAGCAGGGGTTCCTACGAGCAGTACTTC. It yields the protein CSVEGSRGSYEQYF.

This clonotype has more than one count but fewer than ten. The DNA of the CDR3 is TGTGCCAGCAGCTCGACCGGGACAGCGAACTATGGCTACACCTTC. This translates into CASSSTGTANYGYTF. The chain employs TRBV7-2 and TRBJ1-2; 7 bases match TRBD1. V was clipped by 4 bases and J by 2 bases; unmatched bases: 7. The CDR3 loop spans 15 amino acids. CDR1 and CDR2 (germline): SGHTA, FQGNSA.

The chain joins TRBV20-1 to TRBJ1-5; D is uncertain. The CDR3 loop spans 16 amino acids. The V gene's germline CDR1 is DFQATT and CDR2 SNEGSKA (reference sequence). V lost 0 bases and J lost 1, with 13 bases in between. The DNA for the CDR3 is TGCAGTGCTAGAGATCGCGGGTGGTACAGCAATCAGCCCCAGCATTTT. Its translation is CSARDRGWYSNQPQHF.

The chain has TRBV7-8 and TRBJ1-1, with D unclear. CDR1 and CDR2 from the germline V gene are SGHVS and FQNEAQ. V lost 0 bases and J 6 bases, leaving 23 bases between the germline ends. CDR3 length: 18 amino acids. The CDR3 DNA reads TGTGCCAGCAGCTTAGCGGAGCATGGAGGGTTTAGAAGATCTGAAGCTTTCTTT. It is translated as CASSLAEHGGFRRSEAFF.

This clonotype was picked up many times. CDR3 DNA: TGTGCCAGCAGTTACGAAGGGTTCGTTCATCTTAAAGCTTTCTTT. As protein: CASSYEGFVHLKAFF. The V call is TRBV6-5, the J call TRBJ1-1; D ambiguous. With 2 bases removed from V and 9 bases from J, the gap between germline ends came to 19 bases. Germline CDR1 and CDR2: MNHEY and SVGAGI. The CDR3 length is 15 residues.

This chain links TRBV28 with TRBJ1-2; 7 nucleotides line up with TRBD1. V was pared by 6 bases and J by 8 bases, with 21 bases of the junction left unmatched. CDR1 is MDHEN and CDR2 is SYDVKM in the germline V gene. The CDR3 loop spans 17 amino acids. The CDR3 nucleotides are TGTGCCAGCAGCTCGAACGCGGGGGGACAGTTGAAGAAAGGCTACACCTTC. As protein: CASSSNAGGQLKKGYTF.

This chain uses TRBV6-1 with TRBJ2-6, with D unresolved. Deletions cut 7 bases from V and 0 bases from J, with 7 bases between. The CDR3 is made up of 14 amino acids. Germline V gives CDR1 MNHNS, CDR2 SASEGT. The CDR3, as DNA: TGTGCCAGCAATGACGGCTCTGGGGCCAACGTCCTGACTTTC. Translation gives CASNDGSGANVLTF.

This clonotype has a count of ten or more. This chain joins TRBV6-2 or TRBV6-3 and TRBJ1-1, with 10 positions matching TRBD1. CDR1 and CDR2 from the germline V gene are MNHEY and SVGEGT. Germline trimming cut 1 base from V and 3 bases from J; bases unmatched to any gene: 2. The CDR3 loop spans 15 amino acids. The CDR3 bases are TGTGCCAGCAGTTACTTTGGACAGGGGGACACTGAAGCTTTCTTT. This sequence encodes CASSYFGQGDTEAFF.

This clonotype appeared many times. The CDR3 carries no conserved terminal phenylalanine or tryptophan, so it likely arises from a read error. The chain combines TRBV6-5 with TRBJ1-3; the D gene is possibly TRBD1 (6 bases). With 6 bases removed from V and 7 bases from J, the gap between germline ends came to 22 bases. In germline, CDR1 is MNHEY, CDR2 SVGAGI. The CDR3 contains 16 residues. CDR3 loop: CASRPSPGQPWNTIYS. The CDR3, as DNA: TGTGCCAGCAGACCCTCGCCCGGACAGCCATGGAACACCATATATTCT.

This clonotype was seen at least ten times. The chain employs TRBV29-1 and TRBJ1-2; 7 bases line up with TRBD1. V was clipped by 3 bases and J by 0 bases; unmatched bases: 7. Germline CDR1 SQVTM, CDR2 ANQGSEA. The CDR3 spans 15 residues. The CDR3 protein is CSVDGSQGANYGYTF. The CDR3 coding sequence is TGCAGCGTTGACGGATCTCAGGGGGCTAACTATGGCTACACCTTC.